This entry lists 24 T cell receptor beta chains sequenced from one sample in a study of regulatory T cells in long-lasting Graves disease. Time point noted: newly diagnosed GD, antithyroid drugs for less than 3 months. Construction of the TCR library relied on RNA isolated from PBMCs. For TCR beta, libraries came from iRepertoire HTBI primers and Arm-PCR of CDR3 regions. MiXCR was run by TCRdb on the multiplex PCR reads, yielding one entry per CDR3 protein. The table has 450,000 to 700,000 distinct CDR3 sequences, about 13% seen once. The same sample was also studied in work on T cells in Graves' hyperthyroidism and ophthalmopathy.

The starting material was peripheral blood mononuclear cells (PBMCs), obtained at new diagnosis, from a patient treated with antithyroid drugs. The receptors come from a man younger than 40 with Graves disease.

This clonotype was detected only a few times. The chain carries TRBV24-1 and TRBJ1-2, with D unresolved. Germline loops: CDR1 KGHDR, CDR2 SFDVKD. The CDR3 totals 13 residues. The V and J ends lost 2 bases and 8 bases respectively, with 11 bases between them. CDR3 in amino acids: CATSDSPSQGYTF. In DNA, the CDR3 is TGTGCCACCAGTGATTCGCCCTCTCAGGGCTACACCTTC.

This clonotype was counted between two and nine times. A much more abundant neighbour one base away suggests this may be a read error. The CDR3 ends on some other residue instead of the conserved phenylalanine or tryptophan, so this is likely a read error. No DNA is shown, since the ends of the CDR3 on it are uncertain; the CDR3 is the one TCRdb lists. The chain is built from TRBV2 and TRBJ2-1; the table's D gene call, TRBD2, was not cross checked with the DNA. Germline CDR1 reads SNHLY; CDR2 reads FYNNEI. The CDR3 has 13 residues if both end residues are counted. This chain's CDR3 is CASSFRAGDEQSL.

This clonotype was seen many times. As DNA, the CDR3 is TGCAGCGTTGATCCGGGGGGCACAGATACGCAGTATTTT. As protein: CSVDPGGTDTQYF. This chain connects TRBV29-1 to TRBJ2-3; perhaps TRBD2 as D (6 bases). The germline CDR1 and CDR2 sequences are SQVTM and ANQGSEA. This CDR3 comprises 13 residues. The V end lost 3 bases, the J end lost 1 base, and 8 bases lay between the germline ends.

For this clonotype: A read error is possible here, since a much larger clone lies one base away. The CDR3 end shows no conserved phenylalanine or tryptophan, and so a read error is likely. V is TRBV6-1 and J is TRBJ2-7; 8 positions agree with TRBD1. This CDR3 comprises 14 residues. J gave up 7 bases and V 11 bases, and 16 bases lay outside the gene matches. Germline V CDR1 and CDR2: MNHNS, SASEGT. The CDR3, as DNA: TGTGCCTCCCGGACAGGGACCCCCGTAGGGGAGCAGTACTCC. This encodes CASRTGTPVGEQYS.

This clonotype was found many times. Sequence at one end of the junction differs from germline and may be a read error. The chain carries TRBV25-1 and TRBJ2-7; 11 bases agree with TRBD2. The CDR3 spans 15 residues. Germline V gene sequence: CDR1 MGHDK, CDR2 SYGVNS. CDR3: CASSEFGTSGYQQYF. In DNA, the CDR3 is TGTGCCAGCAGTGAATTCGGGACTAGCGGCTACCAGCAGTACTTC.

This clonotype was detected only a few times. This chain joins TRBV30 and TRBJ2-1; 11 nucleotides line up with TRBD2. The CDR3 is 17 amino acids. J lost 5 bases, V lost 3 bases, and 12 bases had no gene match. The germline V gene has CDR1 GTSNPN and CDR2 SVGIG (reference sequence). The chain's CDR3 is CAWRLYGTSGPNNEQFF. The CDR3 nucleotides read TGTGCCTGGAGATTATACGGGACTAGCGGACCAAACAATGAGCAGTTCTTC.

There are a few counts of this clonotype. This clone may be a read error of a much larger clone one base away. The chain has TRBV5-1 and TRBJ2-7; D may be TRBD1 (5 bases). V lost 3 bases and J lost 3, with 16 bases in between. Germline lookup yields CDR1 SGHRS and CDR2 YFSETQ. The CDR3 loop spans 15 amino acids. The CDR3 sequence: CASSSRSGSGYEQYF. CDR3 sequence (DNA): TGCGCCAGCAGCTCGCGTTCAGGGTCCGGCTACGAGCAGTACTTC.

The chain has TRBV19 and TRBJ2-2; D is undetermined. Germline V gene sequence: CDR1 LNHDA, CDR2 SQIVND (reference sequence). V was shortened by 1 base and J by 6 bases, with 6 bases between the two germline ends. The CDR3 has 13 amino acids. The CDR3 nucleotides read TGTGCCAGTAGTATAGCTGGTCCCGGGGAGCTGTTTTTT. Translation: CASSIAGPGELFF. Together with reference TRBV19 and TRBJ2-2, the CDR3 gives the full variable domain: DGGITQSPKYLFRKEGQNVTLSCEQNLNHDAMYWYRQDPGQGLRLIYYSQIVNDFQKGDIAEGYSVSREKKESFPLTVTSAQKNPTAFYLCASSIAGPGELFFGEGSRLTVL.

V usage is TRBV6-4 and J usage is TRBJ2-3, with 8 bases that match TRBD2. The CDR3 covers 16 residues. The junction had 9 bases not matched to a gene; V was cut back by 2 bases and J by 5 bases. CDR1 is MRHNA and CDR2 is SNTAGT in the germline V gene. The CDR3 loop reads CASSDVAGRARDTQYF. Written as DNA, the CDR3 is TGTGCCAGCAGTGACGTAGCCGGGAGGGCAAGAGATACGCAGTATTTT.

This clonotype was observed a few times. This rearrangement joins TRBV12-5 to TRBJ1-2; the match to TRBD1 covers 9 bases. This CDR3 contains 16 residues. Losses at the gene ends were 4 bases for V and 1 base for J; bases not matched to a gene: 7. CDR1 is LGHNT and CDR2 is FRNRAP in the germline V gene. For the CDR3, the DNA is TGTGCTAGTGGTTCGACAGGACAGGGGTTTAACTATGGCTACACCTTC. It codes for CASGSTGQGFNYGYTF.

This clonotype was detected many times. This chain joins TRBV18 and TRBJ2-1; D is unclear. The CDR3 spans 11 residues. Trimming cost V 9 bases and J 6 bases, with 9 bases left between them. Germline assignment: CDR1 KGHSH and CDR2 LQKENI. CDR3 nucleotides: TGTGCCAGTGCCATTGGCAATGAGCAGTTCTTC. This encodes CASAIGNEQFF. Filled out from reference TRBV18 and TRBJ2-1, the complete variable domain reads NAGVMQNPRHLVRRRGQEARLRCSPMKGHSHVYWYRQLPEEGLKFMVYLQKENIIDESGMPKERFSAEFPKEGPSILRIQQVVRGDSAAYFCASAIGNEQFFGPGTRLTVL.

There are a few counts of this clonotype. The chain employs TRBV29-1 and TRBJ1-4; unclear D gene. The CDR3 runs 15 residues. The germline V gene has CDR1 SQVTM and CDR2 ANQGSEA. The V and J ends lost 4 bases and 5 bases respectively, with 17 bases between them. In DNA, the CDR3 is TGCAGCGTTGTAGAGACAAGCCTCCAAAATGAAAAACTGTTTTTT. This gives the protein CSVVETSLQNEKLFF.

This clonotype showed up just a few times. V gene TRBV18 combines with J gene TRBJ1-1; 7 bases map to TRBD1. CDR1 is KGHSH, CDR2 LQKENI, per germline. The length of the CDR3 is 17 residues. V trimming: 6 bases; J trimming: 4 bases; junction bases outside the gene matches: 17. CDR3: CASSGARLRGLSTEAFF. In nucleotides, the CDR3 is TGTGCCAGCTCGGGTGCCAGGTTGAGGGGGCTGAGCACTGAAGCTTTCTTT.

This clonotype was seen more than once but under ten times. Here the CDR3 reads CASSPRDTATTYNEQFF. The CDR3 DNA follows: TGCGCCAGCAGCCCCCGGGACACCGCTACAACCTACAATGAGCAGTTCTTC. V is TRBV4-1 and J is TRBJ2-1; a weak D match, TRBD1 (6 bases). The CDR3 runs 17 residues. Trimming left V 4 bases short and J 2 bases short, with 18 bases between. Looked up from germline, CDR1 is MGHRA and CDR2 is YSYEKL.

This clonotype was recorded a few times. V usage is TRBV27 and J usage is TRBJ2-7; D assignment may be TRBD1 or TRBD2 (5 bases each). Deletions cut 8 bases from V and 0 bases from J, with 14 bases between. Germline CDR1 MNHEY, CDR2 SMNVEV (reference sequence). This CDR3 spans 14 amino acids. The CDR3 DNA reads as TGTGCCAGCGGGGGTCGGTCGGGCTCCTACGAGCAGTACTTC. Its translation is CASGGRSGSYEQYF.

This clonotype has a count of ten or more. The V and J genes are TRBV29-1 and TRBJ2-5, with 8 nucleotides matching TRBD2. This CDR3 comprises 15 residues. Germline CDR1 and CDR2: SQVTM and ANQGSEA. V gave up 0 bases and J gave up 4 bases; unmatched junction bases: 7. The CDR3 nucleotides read TGCAGCGTTGAAGAGGGAGCGGGAGTCGCAGAGACCCAGTACTTC. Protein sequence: CSVEEGAGVAETQYF. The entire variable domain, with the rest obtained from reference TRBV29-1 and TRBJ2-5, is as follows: SAVISQKPSRDICQRGTSLTIQCQVDSQVTMMFWYRQQPGQSLTLIATANQGSEATYESGFVIDKFPISRPNLTFSTLTVSNMSPEDSSIYLCSVEEGAGVAETQYFGPGTRLLVL.

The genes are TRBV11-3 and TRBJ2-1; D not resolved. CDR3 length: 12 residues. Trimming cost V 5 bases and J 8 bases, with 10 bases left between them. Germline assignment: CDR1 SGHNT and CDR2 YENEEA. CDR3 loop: CASSNIRDEQFF. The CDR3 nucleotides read TGTGCCAGCAGCAACATTCGGGATGAGCAGTTCTTC.

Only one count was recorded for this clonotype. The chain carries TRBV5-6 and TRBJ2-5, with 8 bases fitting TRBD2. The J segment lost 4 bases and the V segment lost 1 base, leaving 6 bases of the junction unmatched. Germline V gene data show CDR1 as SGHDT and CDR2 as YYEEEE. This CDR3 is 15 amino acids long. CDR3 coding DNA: TGTGCCAGCAGCTTGAGCGGGAGTATTCGAGAGACCCAGTACTTC. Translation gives CASSLSGSIRETQYF.

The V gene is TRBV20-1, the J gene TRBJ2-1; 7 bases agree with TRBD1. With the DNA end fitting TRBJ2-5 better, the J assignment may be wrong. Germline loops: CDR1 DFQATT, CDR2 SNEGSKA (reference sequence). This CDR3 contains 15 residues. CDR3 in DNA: TGCAGTGCTAGAGGGGCGACAGGGCGAGATGAGACCCAGTACTTC. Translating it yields CSARGATGRDETQYF.

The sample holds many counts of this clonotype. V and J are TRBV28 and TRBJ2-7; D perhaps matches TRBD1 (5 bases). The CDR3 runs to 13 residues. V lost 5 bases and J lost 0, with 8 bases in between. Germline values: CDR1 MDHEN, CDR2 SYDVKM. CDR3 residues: CASSGAASYEQYF. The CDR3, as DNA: TGTGCCAGCAGTGGGGCCGCCTCCTACGAGCAGTACTTC.

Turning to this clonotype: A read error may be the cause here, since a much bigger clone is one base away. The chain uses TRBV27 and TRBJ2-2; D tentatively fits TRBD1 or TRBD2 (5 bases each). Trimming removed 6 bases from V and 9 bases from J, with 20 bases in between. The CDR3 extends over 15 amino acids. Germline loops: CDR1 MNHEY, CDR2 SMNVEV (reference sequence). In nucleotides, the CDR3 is TGTGCCAGCAGGCCGGGACGGCTGTCCCCCTGGGAGCTGTTTTTT. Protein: CASRPGRLSPWELFF.

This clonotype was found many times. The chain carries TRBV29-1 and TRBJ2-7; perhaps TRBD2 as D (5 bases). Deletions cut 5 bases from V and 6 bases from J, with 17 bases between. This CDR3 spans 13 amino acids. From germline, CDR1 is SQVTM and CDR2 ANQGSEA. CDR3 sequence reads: CSVKAGTAGEQYF. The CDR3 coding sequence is TGCAGCGTTAAGGCGGGCACAGCAGGCGAGCAGTACTTC.

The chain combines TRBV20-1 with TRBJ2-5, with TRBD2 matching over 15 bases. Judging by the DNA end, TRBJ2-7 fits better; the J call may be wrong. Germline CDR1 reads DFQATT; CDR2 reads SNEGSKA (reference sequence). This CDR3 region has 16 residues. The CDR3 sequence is CSAWTSGRANSHEQYF. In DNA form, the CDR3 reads TGCAGTGCTTGGACTAGCGGGAGGGCGAATTCCCACGAGCAGTACTTC.

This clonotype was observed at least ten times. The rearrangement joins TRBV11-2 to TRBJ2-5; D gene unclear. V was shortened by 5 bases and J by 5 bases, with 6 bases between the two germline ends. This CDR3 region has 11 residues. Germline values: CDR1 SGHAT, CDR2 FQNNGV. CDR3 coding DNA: TGTGCCAGCAGCCCTCTTGAGACCCAGTACTTC. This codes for CASSPLETQYF.